These 25 T cell receptor beta chains were all obtained from the same sample, sequenced in a study of blood T cell repertoires in COVID-19. Measured with immunoSEQ multiplex PCR; TCRdb has only the in-frame clones, and not every one. This repertoire shows some 180,000 clones, 70% to 90% found once; its top ten account for 20% to 25%. Sequencing input: peripheral blood. These TCRs come from a man aged 55-75 years with active or convalescent COVID-19.

This clone appeared once. V usage is TRBV5-1 and J usage is TRBJ2-5; D might be TRBD2 (6 bases). Trimming left V 7 bases short and J 4 bases short, with 20 bases between. Per the germline V gene, CDR1 is SGHRS and CDR2 is YFSETQ. This CDR3 is 15 amino acids long. The CDR3 DNA sequence: TGCGCCAGCGGGATGGGATCTAGCGCACGAGAGACCCAGTACTTC. Its protein is CASGMGSSARETQYF.

This rearrangement joins TRBV29-1 to TRBJ2-3, with TRBD2 matching 9 bases. The CDR3 is 15 residues long. Germline values: CDR1 SQVTM, CDR2 ANQGSEA. V was pared by 4 bases and J by 1 base, with 6 bases of the junction left unmatched. As DNA, the CDR3 is TGCAGCGTTGTAGGCCAGCGGGGGGGCACAGATACGCAGTATTTT. The encoded protein is CSVVGQRGGTDTQYF.

V gene TRBV9 combines with J gene TRBJ2-2, with 8 bases aligning to TRBD2. The CDR3 contains 15 residues. The V gene end was trimmed by 4 bases and the J gene end by 6 bases; junction bases not matched to a gene: 8. Looked up from germline, CDR1 is SGDLS and CDR2 is YYNGEE. The CDR3 DNA reads as TGTGCCAGCAGCCCTAGCGGGCTAGCGTCCGGGGAGCTGTTTTTT. Protein sequence: CASSPSGLASGELFF.

The J gene is TRBJ2-1, the V gene TRBV9; 8 nucleotides match TRBD1. CDR3 length: 15 amino acids. The J segment lost 8 bases and the V segment lost 4 bases, leaving 11 bases of the junction unmatched. Germline assignment: CDR1 SGDLS and CDR2 YYNGEE. The CDR3 loop is CASSIQGASSDEQFF. CDR3 coding DNA: TGTGCCAGCAGCATCCAGGGGGCCTCGAGCGATGAGCAGTTCTTC.

The chain combines TRBV5-8 with TRBJ2-3, with unresolved D. Germline V gene data show CDR1 as SGHTS and CDR2 as YDEGEE. V was trimmed by 0 bases and J by 1 base, leaving 6 bases between them. CDR3 length equals 14 residues. The CDR3 region is CASSLGLRTDTQYF. Here the CDR3 DNA reads TGTGCCAGCAGCTTGGGACTCCGCACAGATACGCAGTATTTT.

V gene TRBV6-2 or TRBV6-3 combines with J gene TRBJ2-5, with 10 bases fitting TRBD2. Germline-derived CDR1 and CDR2 are MNHEY and SVGEGT. The CDR3 contains 16 residues. Trimming took 6 bases from V and 5 from J; bases not matched to a gene: 12. The DNA for the CDR3 is TGTGCCAGCAGCCCTCAAAAAGCGGGGGGGCCTGAGACCCAGTACTTC. Its protein product is CASSPQKAGGPETQYF.

The chain joins TRBV14 to TRBJ1-6, with TRBD1 as a possible D gene (5 bases). Trimming stripped 3 bases from V and 14 bases from J, with 8 bases between. The CDR3 contains 11 residues. Germline CDR1 SGHDN, CDR2 FVKESK. CDR3 sequence reads: CASSQWDSLHF. CDR3 coding DNA: TGTGCCAGCAGCCAGTGGGACTCCCTCCACTTT. The variable domain in full, completed from reference TRBV14 and TRBJ1-6, reads EAGVTQFPSHSVIEKGQTVTLRCDPISGHDNLYWYRRVMGKEIKFLLHFVKESKQDESGMPNNRFLAERTGGTYSTLKVQPAELEDSGVYFCASSQWDSLHFGNGTRLTVT.

V gene TRBV27 combines with J gene TRBJ2-7; 10 positions agree with TRBD1. The length of the CDR3 is 16 residues. Germline V CDR1 and CDR2: MNHEY, SMNVEV (reference sequence). V lost 3 bases and J lost 2; bases outside the gene matches: 7. CDR3 sequence reads: CASSLYAGQGAYEQYF. The DNA for the CDR3 is TGTGCCAGCAGTTTGTACGCCGGACAGGGGGCCTACGAGCAGTACTTC.

This clone has a single count. The chain links TRBV6-6 to TRBJ2-5; TRBD2 is a possible D gene (6 bases). The CDR3 is made up of 14 amino acids. The germline CDR1 and CDR2 sequences are MNHNY and SVGAGI (reference sequence). Trimming left V 8 bases short and J 5 bases short, with 18 bases between. In nucleotides, the CDR3 is TGTGCCAGCGGTGGGGCAGGAGGAGGGGAGACCCAGTACTTC. This gives the protein CASGGAGGGETQYF.

The V and J genes are TRBV6-5 and TRBJ2-4; D is perhaps TRBD1 (6 bases). Per germline, CDR1 MNHEY and CDR2 SVGAGI. The V end lost 2 bases, the J end lost 4 bases, and 9 bases lay between the germline ends. The CDR3 has 14 residues. In nucleotides, the CDR3 is TGTGCCAGCAGTTACGACAGGTCTAAAAACATTCAGTACTTC. Translating it yields CASSYDRSKNIQYF.

The V and J genes are TRBV7-8 and TRBJ2-7, with 9 bases aligning to TRBD2. This CDR3 region has 15 residues. CDR1 and CDR2 from the germline V gene are SGHVS and FQNEAQ. The ends lost 1 base at V and 5 bases at J; junction bases unmatched: 6. The CDR3 loop is CASSLVARGGHEQYF. Written as DNA, the CDR3 is TGTGCCAGCAGCTTAGTGGCGCGGGGGGGCCACGAGCAGTACTTC.

The chain uses TRBV18 and TRBJ2-2; no definite D call. The CDR3 extends over 13 amino acids. Germline-derived CDR1 and CDR2 are KGHSH and LQKENI. V was pared by 5 bases and J by 2 bases, with 6 bases between. CDR3 DNA sequence: TGTGCCAGCTCATCGGGTAACACCGGGGAGCTGTTTTTT. This encodes CASSSGNTGELFF. The variable domain in full, completed from reference TRBV18 and TRBJ2-2, reads NAGVMQNPRHLVRRRGQEARLRCSPMKGHSHVYWYRQLPEEGLKFMVYLQKENIIDESGMPKERFSAEFPKEGPSILRIQQVVRGDSAAYFCASSSGNTGELFFGEGSRLTVL.

The chain has TRBV5-1 and TRBJ2-5; TRBD1 matches at 7 bases. Germline CDR1 SGHRS, CDR2 YFSETQ. The CDR3 extends over 14 amino acids. V was clipped by 4 bases and J by 7 bases; unmatched bases: 10. CDR3 in amino acids: CASSPGTDSGTQYF. Here the CDR3 DNA reads TGCGCCAGCAGCCCCGGGACAGACTCGGGGACCCAGTACTTC.

This chain links TRBV4-2 with TRBJ2-1; D may be TRBD2 (6 bases). Germline V gene lookup returns CDR1 LGHNA and CDR2 YNFKEQ. V lost 0 bases and J 7 bases, leaving 16 bases between the germline ends. The CDR3 contains 16 residues. In DNA, the CDR3 is TGTGCCAGCAGCCAAGAGGGGACCCTGGCGGGGAATGAGCAGTTCTTC. Protein sequence: CASSQEGTLAGNEQFF.

J is TRBJ2-5 and V is TRBV5-1; 11 bases fit TRBD2. From germline, CDR1 is SGHRS and CDR2 YFSETQ. This CDR3 contains 15 residues. Germline trimming cut 5 bases from V and 4 bases from J; bases unmatched to any gene: 7. CDR3 in DNA: TGCGCCAGCAGGGTAGCGGGGGGGCTAAGAGAGACCCAGTACTTC. Translated: CASRVAGGLRETQYF.

This chain connects TRBV9 to TRBJ2-1; 10 bases fit TRBD2. V lost 4 bases, J lost 7 bases, and 8 bases stayed unmatched. Per germline, CDR1 SGDLS and CDR2 YYNGEE. The CDR3 contains 15 residues. CDR3 residues: CASSLSGGALNEQFF. DNA for the CDR3: TGTGCCAGCAGCTTGAGCGGGGGGGCACTGAATGAGCAGTTCTTC.

The rearrangement links TRBV6-2 or TRBV6-3 to TRBJ2-5; 15 bases agree with TRBD2. With V trimmed by 6 bases and J by 5 bases, 4 bases remained unmatched. The CDR3 sequence is 15 residues long. Germline CDR1 reads MNHEY; CDR2 reads SVGEGT. The CDR3 nucleotides are TGTGCCAGCAGCAGGACTAGCGGGGGGGCGGAGACCCAGTACTTC. It encodes CASSRTSGGAETQYF.

This chain uses TRBV5-1 with TRBJ2-1; 9 bases line up with TRBD2. With 5 bases clipped from V and 6 bases from J, the junction kept 9 bases outside the gene matches. Germline CDR1 SGHRS, CDR2 YFSETQ. The CDR3 runs 15 residues. CDR3 loop: CASSPIAGAINEQFF. The CDR3, as DNA: TGCGCCAGCAGTCCTATAGCGGGGGCGATCAATGAGCAGTTCTTC.

The gene calls are TRBV6-6 and TRBJ2-5; D perhaps matches TRBD2 (5 bases). V shed 2 bases and J shed 5 bases, with 9 bases lying between them. This CDR3 is 13 amino acids long. Germline assignment: CDR1 MNHNY and CDR2 SVGAGI (reference sequence). The CDR3 here is CASSYEGRETQYF. The CDR3 DNA sequence: TGTGCCAGCAGTTACGAGGGCCGGGAGACCCAGTACTTC.

The CDR3 spells CASSPRGSGVGGNEQFF. CDR3 sequence (DNA): TGTGCCAGCAGCCCTCGCGGTAGCGGGGTAGGGGGCAATGAGCAGTTCTTC. V and J are TRBV3-1 (or the pseudogene TRBV3-2) and TRBJ2-1, with TRBD2 matching over 8 bases. Per the germline V gene, CDR1 is LGHDT and CDR2 is YNNKEL (reference sequence). This CDR3 comprises 17 residues. J lost 6 bases, V lost 4 bases, and 14 bases had no gene match.

The chain combines TRBV3-1 (or the pseudogene TRBV3-2) with TRBJ2-1; TRBD1 aligns across 7 bases. V trimming: 0 bases; J trimming: 3 bases; junction bases outside the gene matches: 14. CDR1 and CDR2 from the germline V gene are LGHDT and YNNKEL (reference sequence). The CDR3 totals 19 residues. CDR3 in amino acids: CASSQDIEADRVLYNEQFF. CDR3 bases: TGTGCCAGCAGCCAAGACATCGAGGCCGACAGGGTGCTCTACAATGAGCAGTTCTTC.

This CDR3 reads CASTDMRGNTEAFF. CDR3 nucleotides: TGTGCCAGCACGGACATGAGAGGGAACACTGAAGCTTTCTTT. The rearrangement joins TRBV6-5 to TRBJ1-1, with a weak D call TRBD1 (5 bases). With 7 bases removed from V and 1 base from J, the gap between germline ends came to 13 bases. CDR3 size: 14 residues. The V gene's germline CDR1 is MNHEY and CDR2 SVGAGI.

DNA for the CDR3: TGTGCCTGGAGTGTAGTTTCCGCGGGCAAAGACCATGAGCAGTTCTTC. Translating it yields CAWSVVSAGKDHEQFF. V gene TRBV30 combines with J gene TRBJ2-1; TRBD2 might be the D (5 bases). The CDR3 spans 16 residues. Trimming took off 0 bases at V and 8 bases at J, with 20 bases between the two ends. Germline V lookup: CDR1 GTSNPN, CDR2 SVGIG (reference sequence). The full variable domain, completed using reference TRBV30 and TRBJ2-1, is SQTIHQWPATLVQPVGSPLSLECTVEGTSNPNLYWYRQAAGRGLQLLFYSVGIGQISSEVPQNLSASRPQDRQFILSSKKLLLSDSGFYLCAWSVVSAGKDHEQFFGPGTRLTVL.

The chain combines TRBV19 with TRBJ1-1, with TRBD1 as a possible D gene (5 bases). Trimming stripped 5 bases from V and 1 base from J, with 8 bases between. Germline lookup yields CDR1 LNHDA and CDR2 SQIVND (reference sequence). The CDR3 has 13 residues. The CDR3 reads CASSFQGNTEAFF. CDR3 bases: TGTGCCAGTAGTTTCCAGGGGAACACTGAAGCTTTCTTT.

The chain uses TRBV3-1 (or the pseudogene TRBV3-2) and TRBJ2-7; TRBD2 matches 8 bases. This CDR3 is 14 amino acids long. Germline CDR1 reads LGHDT; CDR2 reads YNNKEL (reference sequence). The V gene end was trimmed by 4 bases and the J gene end by 5 bases; junction bases not matched to a gene: 7. CDR3 region: CASSRRGGLDEQYF. The CDR3 coding sequence is TGTGCCAGCAGCCGTCGGGGGGGCCTTGACGAGCAGTACTTC.